This TCR beta chain appears in the sequencing data of a study of T cells in Graves' hyperthyroidism and ophthalmopathy. General study points: Peripheral blood also featured most of the thyroid clonotypes expanded above 0.001.

RNA transcripts gave rise to amplified TCR beta CDR3 regions. HTBI primers were employed in a first-round RT-PCR of the TCR CDR3. TCRdb used MiXCR to reprocess the multiplex PCR reads, holding one entry per CDR3 protein. The data contain roughly 500,000 distinct CDR3 sequences, around 22% of them singletons. There are many counts of this clonotype. Its antigen is currently unknown. Sequencing was performed on blood. The receptor's source is a woman aged 25-40 years with Graves' ophthalmopathy.

The CDR3 DNA reads TGCAGTGCTAGTGGGGTCGGCTCCTACGAGCAGTACTTC. Translating it yields CSASGVGSYEQYF. The chain employs TRBV20-1 and TRBJ2-7, with D uncertain. CDR1 DFQATT and CDR2 SNEGSKA come from the germline V gene (reference sequence). The ends were cut back, 3 bases at V and 0 bases at J, with 9 bases in the middle. The CDR3 spans 13 residues.